The entry that follows covers one T cell receptor (beta chain) sequence. This clone's antigen is unknown. There are no base qualities to consult, and no much larger clone falls within one base. This sample was taken from a study of T-cell reconstitution after alpha-beta-depleted transplantation in children (dated by TCRdb to about 2016). About the full investigation: Using TCR repertoire profiling, the study quantitatively followed how T-cell immune reconstitution unfolded in children after TCRalphabeta/CD19-depleted allogeneic hematopoietic cell transplantation.

V lost 3 bases and J lost 4 bases, and the count of bases not matched to a germline gene is 4. Including the terminal cysteine and phenylalanine, the CDR3 comprises 16 residues. Only the CDR3 DNA is retained, 48 bases long and in frame from the first base. According to the germline V gene, CDR1 reads KGHDR and CDR2 reads SFDVKD. Libraries were made using PCR. Sequencing was carried out with an Illumina HiSeq 2500. To normalize quantification of the TCRbeta repertoire, the TCR libraries were built with molecular barcoding that relied on unique molecular identifiers. TCRdb reanalyzed the raw reads on its own, using fastp at Q25 for trimming and MiXCR for clone calling, and kept in-frame beta chains. CDR3 protein sequences are deduplicated, and each keeps its most common genes and DNA. This sample lists hundreds of thousands of distinct CDR3 sequences; more than 10% were detected once. Roughly 2.6% of the sample is in the top ten clones.

In this chain, TRBV24-1 is recombined with TRBJ2-1; a stretch of 11 junction bases matches TRBD2. The starting material was PBMCs from the stem cell graft donor, obtained from the stem cell graft. This TCR derives from a human donor who donated a stem cell graft to a child with acute lymphoblastic leukemia. The nucleotide sequence reads TGTGCCACCAGTGATGCCGGGACTAGCGGTTACAATGAGCAGTTCTTC. This translates into CATSDAGTSGYNEQFF.